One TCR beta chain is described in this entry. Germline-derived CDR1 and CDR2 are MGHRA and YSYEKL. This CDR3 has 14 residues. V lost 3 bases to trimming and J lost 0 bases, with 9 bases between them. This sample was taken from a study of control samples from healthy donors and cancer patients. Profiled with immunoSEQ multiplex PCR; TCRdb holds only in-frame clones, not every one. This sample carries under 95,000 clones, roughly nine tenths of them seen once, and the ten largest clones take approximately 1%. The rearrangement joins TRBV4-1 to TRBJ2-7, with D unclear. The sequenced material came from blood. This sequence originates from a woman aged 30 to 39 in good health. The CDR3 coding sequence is TGCGCCAGCAGCCAGGGTCAGTACTCCTACGAGCAGTACTTC. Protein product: CASSQGQYSYEQYF.